A selection of T cell receptor beta chains follows, all from one sample in a study of T cells in localized non-small cell lung cancer. Some clones are missing from TCRdb's copy, which holds only in-frame ones; the method was immunoSEQ multiplex PCR. The table has roughly 64,000 clones, roughly 81% seen once. Specimen: PBMCs, collected before any cancer treatment. The source is a man aged 35-69 years with stage II lung adenocarcinoma. Each CDR3 is given without its conserved first and last residue. Size is omitted from some rows. Given values are once, few, many or a class for expanded clones.

size,length,V,CDR3
-,15,TRBV4-2,ASSQDVAGGVDNEQF
few,11,TRBV6-5,ASQGSQNQPQH
-,10,TRBV6-6,ASSSQGTEAF
once,12,TRBV7-9,ASSLAGLGEKLF
-,12,TRBV6-6,ASSYQAGGETQY
-,10,TRBV5-6,ASSLIGQPQH
-,11,TRBV11-3,ASSFGSQGTQH
-,11,TRBV30,AWSVTGPYEQY
-,12,TRBV11-2,ASSTQEGQAGQF
many,13,TRBV4-2,ASSQVGHLYNEQF
-,12,TRBV6-6,ASSWTSGQETQY
-,13,TRBV7-2,ASRQGASKNYGYT
-,12,TRBV7-9,ASSWTSASYEQY
-,13,TRBV5-6,ASSLDVGRPGEAF
-,11,TRBV19,ASGTGRSTEAF
-,12,TRBV6-5,ASSRTGGSYEQY
-,16,TRBV28,ASSTVQGGIVMNTEAF
-,13,TRBV7-2,ASSYTGERGETQY
once,14,TRBV27,ASSPLKALNTGELF
-,13,TRBV5-4,ASSSTSGSGNEQF
-,16,TRBV7-6,ASSLQADRGPNYNEQF
few,11,TRBV29-1,SVEKQGRDTQY
-,12,TRBV6-5,ASSRTSSTDTQY
-,12,TRBV4-1,ASSRQVSDQPQH
-,13,TRBV5-1,ASSLTVLGGDEQY
-,14,TRBV19,ASSPRGLNSGNTIY
many,9,TRBV2,ASKGPGPQH
-,12,TRBV5-4,ASTATGGNTEAF
few,15,TRBV30,AWSVSPGDSLGLQAF
-,12,TRBV6-4,ASSPQGGGTEAF
-,16,TRBV4-1,ASSHLSGRSWGQETQY
-,12,TRBV5-4,ASSFGTGGQPQH
-,15,TRBV25-1,ASRAYRDRANTGELF
-,15,TRBV27,ASSLNLRAVDNQPQH
-,10,TRBV2,ASSAQGFGYT
-,12,TRBV6-5,ASSHRGGTIFYT
once,11,TRBV7-9,ASSPRTEETQY
-,13,TRBV7-3,ASSPKSSSYNEQF
once,13,TRBV11-1,ASSLTGKNTGELF
once,13,TRBV5-6,ASSLQGRANEKLF
-,14,TRBV18,ASSPLGVATNEKLF
-,13,TRBV9,ASSVAGAPGNTQY
-,11,TRBV2,ASSQRGGGELF
-,12,TRBV18,ASSPPGAGAEAF
-,11,TRBV18,ASSPVTGHEQY
-,14,TRBV19,ASSNRRPSSTDTQY
-,12,TRBV5-4,ASSLDGGDQPQH
-,11,TRBV29-1,SAAQTSEGTQY
-,12,TRBV7-8,ASSLPGSNQPQH
-,15,TRBV11-1,ASSHKREGPNTGELF
-,13,TRBV19,ASRVQGAQNEKLF
-,11,TRBV4-1,ASSQVSNYGYT
-,12,TRBV12-5,ASGFQLGNTEAF
medium-sized,12,TRBV6-6,ASSWQGAIREQF
-,11,TRBV18,ASSPGGDFGYT
-,15,TRBV7-2,ASSLPTGGSGANVLT
-,13,TRBV7-2,ASSLQGALNQPQH
few,11,TRBV18,ASSPDHYNEQF